One TCR beta chain is described in this entry. Its target is unknown. The read ends 3 residues shy of where the CDR3 ends; the end is completed using the germline J gene. The data were taken from a study of T cells in women clearing cervical HPV infection. Study as a whole: Women with histologically confirmed HPV16-related CIN3 or worse, 2 with invasive cancer, served as cases. Control women cleared a single incident HPV16 infection within 12 months. Study results and limitations: CIN3+ cases had significantly higher TCR repertoire richness than controls, but evenness did not differ. Cases carried less TRBV6-7 than controls: about 0.1% versus 0.15%.

Libraries were prepared by immunoSEQ multiplex PCR; TCRdb keeps only in-frame clonotypes and omits some of them. The table lists approximately 31,000 clones, with approximately 7.5% in the top ten. Germline CDR1 reads SGHDT; CDR2 reads YYEEEE. This CDR3 is 12 amino acids long. The source of this sequence is a woman aged 18 to 69 with a cervical HPV16 infection that either progressed to CIN3+ or cleared (not recorded which). The sequencing sample was made of blood buffy coat. The chain employs TRBV5-6 and TRBJ2-3, with unresolved D. CDR3 sequence: CASSLGAETQYF. The DNA read from the CDR3 is TGTGCCAGCAGCTTGGGTGCGGAGACG.